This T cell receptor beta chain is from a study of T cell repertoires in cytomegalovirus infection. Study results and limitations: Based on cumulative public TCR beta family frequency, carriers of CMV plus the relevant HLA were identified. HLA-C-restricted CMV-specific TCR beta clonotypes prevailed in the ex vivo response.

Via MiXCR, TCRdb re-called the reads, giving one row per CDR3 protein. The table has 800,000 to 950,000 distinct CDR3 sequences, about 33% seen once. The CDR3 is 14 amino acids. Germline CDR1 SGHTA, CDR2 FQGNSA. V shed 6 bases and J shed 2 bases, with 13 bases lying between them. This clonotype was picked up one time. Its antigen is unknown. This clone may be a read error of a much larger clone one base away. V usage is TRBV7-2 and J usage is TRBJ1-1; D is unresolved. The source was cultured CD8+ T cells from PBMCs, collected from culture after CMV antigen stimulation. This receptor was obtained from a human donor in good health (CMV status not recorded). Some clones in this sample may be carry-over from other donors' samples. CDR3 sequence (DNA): TGTGCCAGCAGACTTAGCGGCCTTAACACTGAAGCTTTCTTT. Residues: CASRLSGLNTEAFF.